These T cell receptor beta chains were read from a single sample in a study of T cell responses to AZD1222 COVID-19 vaccine. The assay was immunoSEQ multiplex PCR, and TCRdb's table has in-frame clones only and misses some. The table shows roughly 140,000 clones, with 80% to 90% occurring only once. This sample comprised peripheral blood, obtained on day 0 of AZD1222 vaccination. The receptors shown here come from an adult in good health. Both conserved end residues are part of each CDR3. Each record gives: clone size, D gene, J gene, V gene, CDR3 DNA, CDR3 protein. A D gene is named only where the DNA matches it firmly. A row's size may be missing; if present it is once, few, many or a size class.

abundance: NA; d_gene: NA; j_gene: TRBJ1-1; v_gene: TRBV5-1; CDR3nt: TGCGCCAGCAGCTTGGCCCCGGGGGCGATCACTGAAGCTTTCTTT; CDR3aa: CASSLAPGAITEAFF
abundance: NA; d_gene: NA; j_gene: TRBJ2-1; v_gene: TRBV5-5; CDR3nt: TGTGCCAGCAGCTTGGTTGTTACCTACAATGAGCAGTTCTTC; CDR3aa: CASSLVVTYNEQFF
abundance: NA; d_gene: TRBD1; j_gene: TRBJ1-1; v_gene: TRBV18; CDR3nt: TGTGCCAGCTCACCCCAGGGGGCGAGAAACGTGAACACTGAAGCTTTCTTT; CDR3aa: CASSPQGARNVNTEAFF
abundance: NA; d_gene: NA; j_gene: TRBJ1-3; v_gene: TRBV5-1; CDR3nt: TGCGCCAGCAGCTTGGCGAGGGTGGAAGGAAACACCATATATTTT; CDR3aa: CASSLARVEGNTIYF
abundance: NA; d_gene: TRBD2; j_gene: TRBJ2-7; v_gene: TRBV28; CDR3nt: TGTGCCAGCAACCGAGGCGGGAGCTCCTACGAGCAGTACTTC; CDR3aa: CASNRGGSSYEQYF
abundance: NA; d_gene: NA; j_gene: TRBJ1-2; v_gene: TRBV28; CDR3nt: TGTGCCAGCAGTTTATCAGGGTACGAGGGCTACACCTTC; CDR3aa: CASSLSGYEGYTF
abundance: NA; d_gene: NA; j_gene: TRBJ1-2; v_gene: TRBV16; CDR3nt: TGTGCCAGCAGCCCGACGGAAAACTATGGCTACACCTTC; CDR3aa: CASSPTENYGYTF
abundance: NA; d_gene: NA; j_gene: TRBJ1-4; v_gene: TRBV18; CDR3nt: TGTGCCAGCTCACCACTGGGAAACAAAGCAACTAATGAAAAACTGTTTTTT; CDR3aa: CASSPLGNKATNEKLFF
abundance: NA; d_gene: NA; j_gene: TRBJ1-1; v_gene: TRBV5-1; CDR3nt: TGCGCCAGCAGCTTAGACCCCTCGGCGAGGAGGACTGAAGCTTTCTTT; CDR3aa: CASSLDPSARRTEAFF
abundance: NA; d_gene: TRBD1; j_gene: TRBJ2-7; v_gene: TRBV29-1; CDR3nt: TGCAGCGTGACAGGGGGGGTCCAGTCCTACGAGCAGTACTTC; CDR3aa: CSVTGGVQSYEQYF
abundance: once; d_gene: NA; j_gene: TRBJ1-2; v_gene: TRBV6-5; CDR3nt: TGTGCCAGCAGATATAGCTATGGCTACACCTTC; CDR3aa: CASRYSYGYTF
abundance: NA; d_gene: NA; j_gene: TRBJ1-4; v_gene: TRBV2; CDR3nt: TGTGCCAGCATAAGGACCTCTAATGAAAAACTGTTTTTT; CDR3aa: CASIRTSNEKLFF
abundance: NA; d_gene: NA; j_gene: TRBJ1-2; v_gene: TRBV30; CDR3nt: TGTGCCCTAGGACAAGCTGTTCGCTATGGCTACACCTTC; CDR3aa: CALGQAVRYGYTF
abundance: NA; d_gene: NA; j_gene: TRBJ2-2; v_gene: TRBV9; CDR3nt: TGTGCCAGCAGACGGGGGAACGGGGAGCTGTTTTTT; CDR3aa: CASRRGNGELFF
abundance: NA; d_gene: NA; j_gene: TRBJ2-3; v_gene: TRBV7-3; CDR3nt: TGTGCCAGCAGCCCAATGACTAGAGGCACAGATACGCAGTATTTT; CDR3aa: CASSPMTRGTDTQYF
abundance: NA; d_gene: NA; j_gene: TRBJ1-5; v_gene: TRBV5-1; CDR3nt: TGCGCCAGCAGCTTGGAACCCGGGGCCACGAGTAGTCCCCAGCATTTT; CDR3aa: CASSLEPGATSSPQHF
abundance: NA; d_gene: TRBD2; j_gene: TRBJ2-1; v_gene: TRBV19; CDR3nt: TGTGCCAGTAGCAAGCGGGAGTACCCCTACAATGAGCAGTTCTTC; CDR3aa: CASSKREYPYNEQFF
abundance: NA; d_gene: NA; j_gene: TRBJ2-1; v_gene: TRBV2; CDR3nt: TGTGCCAGTACCGGGACTTTCTCTACGGATGAGCAGTTCTTC; CDR3aa: CASTGTFSTDEQFF
abundance: NA; d_gene: NA; j_gene: TRBJ1-1; v_gene: TRBV28; CDR3nt: TGTGCCTCCTGTTGGGACGGAGTATCCACTGAAGCTTTCTTT; CDR3aa: CASCWDGVSTEAFF
abundance: once; d_gene: NA; j_gene: TRBJ1-2; v_gene: TRBV4-1; CDR3nt: TGCGCCAGCAGCCAGGAGGACAAACGCTACACCTTC; CDR3aa: CASSQEDKRYTF
abundance: few; d_gene: NA; j_gene: TRBJ1-1; v_gene: TRBV3-1/TRBV3-2; CDR3nt: TGTGCCAGCAGCCACGGGGGGAGGACTGAAGCTTTCTTT; CDR3aa: CASSHGGRTEAFF
abundance: once; d_gene: NA; j_gene: TRBJ1-6; v_gene: TRBV28; CDR3nt: TGTGCCAGCAGTCCCGGGGCGCGACAGCGGGCAAGGTCCTATAATTCACCCCTCCACTTT; CDR3aa: CASSPGARQRARSYNSPLHF
abundance: NA; d_gene: NA; j_gene: TRBJ1-1; v_gene: TRBV7-2; CDR3nt: TGTGCCAGCAGCGCAGGGATCGCACAGGGAAACACTGAAGCTTTCTTT; CDR3aa: CASSAGIAQGNTEAFF
abundance: few; d_gene: TRBD1; j_gene: TRBJ2-1; v_gene: TRBV3-1/TRBV3-2; CDR3nt: TGTGCCAGCAGCCAAGATCCAGGGGGCACCTACAATGAGCAGTTCTTC; CDR3aa: CASSQDPGGTYNEQFF
abundance: NA; d_gene: NA; j_gene: TRBJ2-7; v_gene: TRBV19; CDR3nt: TGTGCCAGTACTGGGGGGCCCGGCCCCTGGGGGGAGCAGTACTTC; CDR3aa: CASTGGPGPWGEQYF
abundance: NA; d_gene: TRBD1; j_gene: TRBJ1-1; v_gene: TRBV7-9; CDR3nt: TGTGCCAGCAGCTCCGACAGGGGGCCCACTGAAGCTTTCTTT; CDR3aa: CASSSDRGPTEAFF
abundance: NA; d_gene: NA; j_gene: TRBJ1-2; v_gene: TRBV18; CDR3nt: TGTGCCAGCTCACCCCAACAGGGATCGGGAGTCTATGGCTACACCTTC; CDR3aa: CASSPQQGSGVYGYTF
abundance: NA; d_gene: TRBD1; j_gene: TRBJ1-6; v_gene: TRBV6-5; CDR3nt: TGTGCCAATAGACAGGGGAACCCAAATTCACCCCTCCACTTT; CDR3aa: CANRQGNPNSPLHF
abundance: NA; d_gene: NA; j_gene: TRBJ2-1; v_gene: TRBV6-5; CDR3nt: TGTGCCAGCAGTTACTCGGGCCGACAGAACAATGAGCAGTTCTTC; CDR3aa: CASSYSGRQNNEQFF
abundance: few; d_gene: TRBD2; j_gene: TRBJ2-7; v_gene: TRBV7-8; CDR3nt: TGTGCCAGCAGCTCTACGGGAGGGCCTTACGAGCAGTACTTC; CDR3aa: CASSSTGGPYEQYF
abundance: few; d_gene: NA; j_gene: TRBJ2-7; v_gene: TRBV19; CDR3nt: TGTGCCAGTAGTATCTTGAGACAAGGTGGCGAGCAGTACTTC; CDR3aa: CASSILRQGGEQYF
abundance: NA; d_gene: TRBD2; j_gene: TRBJ2-3; v_gene: TRBV18; CDR3nt: TGTGCCAGCTCACAGACTAGCGGGGCATCAGATACGCAGTATTTT; CDR3aa: CASSQTSGASDTQYF
abundance: NA; d_gene: NA; j_gene: TRBJ2-3; v_gene: TRBV7-3; CDR3nt: TGTGCCAGCAGCTCTATCGGACCCACAGATACGCAGTATTTT; CDR3aa: CASSSIGPTDTQYF
abundance: NA; d_gene: NA; j_gene: TRBJ1-5; v_gene: TRBV18; CDR3nt: TGTGCCAGCTCACCAGTACAGGGAGGTCAGCCCCAGCATTTT; CDR3aa: CASSPVQGGQPQHF
abundance: NA; d_gene: TRBD1; j_gene: TRBJ2-2; v_gene: TRBV7-3; CDR3nt: TGTGCCAGCAGCTTGGGGACAGCTAACACCGGGGAGCTGTTTTTT; CDR3aa: CASSLGTANTGELFF
abundance: NA; d_gene: NA; j_gene: TRBJ1-5; v_gene: TRBV16; CDR3nt: TGTGCCAGCAGCCAATCAGGGGGGGGACAGCCCCAGCATTTT; CDR3aa: CASSQSGGGQPQHF
abundance: NA; d_gene: TRBD1; j_gene: TRBJ1-6; v_gene: TRBV7-9; CDR3nt: TGTGCCAGCAGCATTTCCCGGGACAGTAATTCACCCCTCCACTTT; CDR3aa: CASSISRDSNSPLHF
abundance: NA; d_gene: NA; j_gene: TRBJ2-7; v_gene: TRBV5-4; CDR3nt: TGTGCCAGCAGCTTCGGTCCCAACGAGCAGTACTTC; CDR3aa: CASSFGPNEQYF
abundance: once; d_gene: NA; j_gene: TRBJ2-7; v_gene: TRBV18; CDR3nt: TGTGCCAGCTCACCCCGGACTTCCACCTACGAGCAGTACTTC; CDR3aa: CASSPRTSTYEQYF
abundance: NA; d_gene: NA; j_gene: TRBJ2-7; v_gene: TRBV20-1; CDR3nt: TGCAGTGCCGACAGTCTCTACGAGCAGTACTTC; CDR3aa: CSADSLYEQYF
abundance: once; d_gene: NA; j_gene: TRBJ2-3; v_gene: TRBV6-1; CDR3nt: TGTGCCAGCAGTGAGGGGAATCCGCAGTATTTT; CDR3aa: CASSEGNPQYF
abundance: NA; d_gene: NA; j_gene: TRBJ2-3; v_gene: TRBV29-1; CDR3nt: TGCAGCCTAAGGGGGACAGATACGCAGTATTTT; CDR3aa: CSLRGTDTQYF
abundance: once; d_gene: TRBD1; j_gene: TRBJ2-7; v_gene: TRBV10-3; CDR3nt: TGTGCCATCAAGGACAGGGGATTCTCCTACGAGCAGTACTTC; CDR3aa: CAIKDRGFSYEQYF
abundance: NA; d_gene: TRBD1; j_gene: TRBJ1-3; v_gene: TRBV6-5; CDR3nt: TGTGCCAGCAGTTCATCGGGACAGGGATACGGAAACACCATATATTTT; CDR3aa: CASSSSGQGYGNTIYF
abundance: NA; d_gene: TRBD1; j_gene: TRBJ2-7; v_gene: TRBV2; CDR3nt: TGTGCCAGCAAGAGCGGACAGGGAGGCTACGAGCAGTACTTC; CDR3aa: CASKSGQGGYEQYF
abundance: NA; d_gene: NA; j_gene: TRBJ1-6; v_gene: TRBV2; CDR3nt: TGTGCCAGCAGTGAACGACCCAATGGAGATTCACCCCTCCACTTT; CDR3aa: CASSERPNGDSPLHF
abundance: NA; d_gene: NA; j_gene: TRBJ1-2; v_gene: TRBV15; CDR3nt: TGTGCCACCAGCAGAGATAGACAGGATCTATGGAGCTACACCTTC; CDR3aa: CATSRDRQDLWSYTF
abundance: NA; d_gene: NA; j_gene: TRBJ2-7; v_gene: TRBV6-5; CDR3nt: TGTGCCAGCAGTTACCAGCGGATCGACGAGCAGTACTTC; CDR3aa: CASSYQRIDEQYF
abundance: once; d_gene: NA; j_gene: TRBJ2-5; v_gene: TRBV19; CDR3nt: TGTGCCAGTAGTATAGTGGGGGGCCAAGAGACCCAGTACTTC; CDR3aa: CASSIVGGQETQYF
abundance: NA; d_gene: NA; j_gene: TRBJ1-2; v_gene: TRBV7-2; CDR3nt: TGTGCCAGCAGCTGGGGCAGGGAAAGGTATGGCTACACCTTC; CDR3aa: CASSWGRERYGYTF
abundance: NA; d_gene: NA; j_gene: TRBJ2-5; v_gene: TRBV20-1; CDR3nt: TGCAGTGCTAGCCCCCATAACTTC; CDR3aa: CSASPHNF
abundance: NA; d_gene: TRBD1; j_gene: TRBJ1-6; v_gene: TRBV30; CDR3nt: TGTGCCTGGAGTTCCGGCCAGGGGGGATCACCCCTCCACTTT; CDR3aa: CAWSSGQGGSPLHF
abundance: NA; d_gene: TRBD1; j_gene: TRBJ1-2; v_gene: TRBV19; CDR3nt: TGTGCCAGTAGTCCTCCGGGACAGTTGGTAGCAGCTAGCTATGGCTACACCTTC; CDR3aa: CASSPPGQLVAASYGYTF
abundance: NA; d_gene: TRBD1; j_gene: TRBJ1-2; v_gene: TRBV15; CDR3nt: TGTGCCACCAGGGCAACAGGGGTCGCGGATGGCTACACCTTC; CDR3aa: CATRATGVADGYTF
abundance: NA; d_gene: TRBD1; j_gene: TRBJ2-7; v_gene: TRBV6-5; CDR3nt: TGTGCCAGCAGTCGACAGGGCCTATCCTACGAGCAGTACTTC; CDR3aa: CASSRQGLSYEQYF
abundance: once; d_gene: TRBD2; j_gene: TRBJ2-6; v_gene: TRBV5-4; CDR3nt: TGTGCCAGCAGCTCACTAGCGGGGGGCCTAATCTCTGGGGCCAACGTCCTGACTTTC; CDR3aa: CASSSLAGGLISGANVLTF
abundance: NA; d_gene: NA; j_gene: TRBJ2-5; v_gene: TRBV5-5; CDR3nt: TGTGCCAGCAGTACAGGACAGATATTTCAAGAGACCCAGTACTTC; CDR3aa: CASSTGQIFQETQYF
abundance: NA; d_gene: TRBD1; j_gene: TRBJ1-2; v_gene: TRBV15; CDR3nt: TGTGCCACCAGCGCAGGGGGCGGCTATGGCTACACCTTC; CDR3aa: CATSAGGGYGYTF
abundance: NA; d_gene: NA; j_gene: TRBJ2-1; v_gene: TRBV5-8; CDR3nt: TGTGCCAGCAGCTTACAGGGACGCCGCTACAATGAGCAGTTCTTC; CDR3aa: CASSLQGRRYNEQFF